These 16 T cell receptor beta chains originate from one sample sequenced in a study of CD4+ T cells in melanoma. The assay was immunoSEQ multiplex PCR, and TCRdb's table has in-frame clones only and misses some. The data contain 20,000 to 25,000 clones, over 70% of them seen just once; the ten biggest clones take up around 3.6%. The source material was cells from a culture (not recorded whether cultured in vitro). The receptor set was obtained from a human donor with melanoma.

This clone came up a few times. This chain links TRBV19 with TRBJ1-5; D remains unclear. CDR1 LNHDA and CDR2 SQIVND come from the germline V gene (reference sequence). The CDR3 covers 13 residues. Trimming left V 3 bases short and J 15 bases short, with 18 bases between. CDR3 sequence: CASSIKETLSRHF. Here the CDR3 DNA reads TGTGCCAGTAGTATTAAAGAAACCTTATCTCGGCATTTT.

This clone was observed a handful of times. J is TRBJ1-2 and V is TRBV7-2; D is ambiguous. The CDR3 sequence is 15 residues long. Germline CDR1 and CDR2: SGHTA and FQGNSA. Trimming left V 1 base short and J 0 bases short, with 9 bases between. CDR3 sequence reads: CASSLDGRANYGYTF. CDR3 bases: TGTGCCAGCAGCTTAGACGGAAGAGCTAACTATGGCTACACCTTC.

The chain employs TRBV11-1 and TRBJ2-3; D unresolved. The length of the CDR3 is 15 residues. V gave up 5 bases and J gave up 0 bases, with 12 bases separating them. Germline V gene sequence: CDR1 SGHAT, CDR2 FQDESV (reference sequence). CDR3: CASSQVRGSTDTQYF. CDR3 in DNA: TGTGCCAGCAGCCAAGTTAGAGGCAGCACAGATACGCAGTATTTT.

V and J are TRBV6-4 and TRBJ2-1, with 8 bases lining up with TRBD2. Germline V gene data show CDR1 as MRHNA and CDR2 as SNTAGT. With 8 bases clipped from V and 7 bases from J, the junction kept 19 bases outside the gene matches. This CDR3 is built from 17 residues. The CDR3 region has the DNA TGTGCCAGCGGGGGGACCCTTCGGAAGCGGGGGTGGAATGAGCAGTTCTTC. It yields the protein CASGGTLRKRGWNEQFF.

V is TRBV6-1 and J is TRBJ1-1, with D perhaps TRBD1 (6 bases). This CDR3 spans 14 amino acids. Trimming pared 6 bases from V and 3 bases from J, leaving 14 bases between. Germline values: CDR1 MNHNS, CDR2 SASEGT. The CDR3 sequence is CASSDRTVDTEAFF. The CDR3 bases are TGTGCCAGCAGCGACCGGACAGTAGACACTGAAGCTTTCTTT.

The chain carries TRBV14 and TRBJ2-3; D is unclear. CDR1 SGHDN and CDR2 FVKESK come from the germline V gene. The CDR3 runs 12 residues. Between the trimmed V and J ends, which lost 2 bases and 5 bases, there was a span of 5 bases. As DNA, the CDR3 is TGTGCCAGCAGCCAATTTTTAGATACGCAGTATTTT. Translation: CASSQFLDTQYF.

The sample holds one count of this clone. The rearrangement uses TRBV5-1 and TRBJ2-5; D is possibly TRBD1 (6 bases). The end of the DNA aligns better with TRBJ2-7, so the J call may be wrong. The CDR3 is made up of 16 amino acids. Germline CDR1 is SGHRS and CDR2 is YFSETQ. CDR3 in amino acids: CASSLGTAESSYEQYF. The CDR3 DNA reads TGCGCCAGCAGCTTGGGGACAGCCGAGAGCTCCTACGAGCAGTACTTC.

This clone occurred a few times. The V gene is TRBV19, the J gene TRBJ1-2; D ambiguous. V was pared by 6 bases and J by 4 bases, with 12 bases between. This CDR3 is built from 13 residues. CDR1 is LNHDA and CDR2 is SQIVND in the germline V gene (reference sequence). The CDR3 DNA follows: TGTGCCAGTAGGACTAATGGAGGCTATGGCTACACCTTC. Translation: CASRTNGGYGYTF.

V usage is TRBV18 and J usage is TRBJ2-1, with TRBD2 matching 9 bases. J lost 8 bases, V lost 4 bases, and 12 bases had no gene match. The CDR3 has 16 residues. Germline V CDR1 and CDR2: KGHSH, LQKENI. The CDR3: CASSRSGGGADYEQFF. CDR3 nucleotide sequence: TGTGCCAGCTCACGTTCCGGCGGGGGGGCCGATTATGAGCAGTTCTTC.

This chain links TRBV5-1 with TRBJ1-1, with D unclear. This CDR3 region has 14 residues. CDR1 is SGHRS, CDR2 YFSETQ, per germline. V lost 6 bases and J lost 1, with 13 bases in between. The CDR3 here is CASTRFGPNTEAFF. DNA of the CDR3: TGCGCCAGCACCCGATTTGGCCCGAACACTGAAGCTTTCTTT.

This sequence joins TRBV5-1 and TRBJ1-6; D remains unclear. Germline V gene data show CDR1 as SGHRS and CDR2 as YFSETQ. With 1 base removed from V and 9 bases from J, the gap between germline ends came to 20 bases. This CDR3 is 17 amino acids long. CDR3 amino acids: CASSLKPDFVLSSPLHF. The CDR3 DNA reads TGCGCCAGCAGCTTGAAGCCGGATTTCGTTTTAAGTTCACCCCTCCACTTT. Complete variable domain (other parts from reference TRBV5-1 and TRBJ1-6): KAGVTQTPRYLIKTRGQQVTLSCSPISGHRSVSWYQQTPGQGLQFLFEYFSETQRNKGNFPGRFSGRQFSNSRSEMNVSTLELGDSALYLCASSLKPDFVLSSPLHFGNGTRLTVT.

The chain recombines TRBV2 with TRBJ2-2, with D perhaps matching TRBD1 (6 bases). Per germline, CDR1 SNHLY and CDR2 FYNNEI. The CDR3 extends over 15 amino acids. The V and J ends lost 6 bases and 4 bases respectively, with 15 bases between them. The CDR3 DNA follows: TGTGCCAGCAGAATAACACAGGGTCCCACCGGGGAGCTGTTTTTT. Translated: CASRITQGPTGELFF.

CDR3 residues: CTSSQEGQGNYGYTF. As DNA, the CDR3 is TGCACCAGCAGCCAAGAGGGGCAGGGGAACTATGGCTACACCTTC. The gene calls are TRBV1 and TRBJ1-2; the table's D call, TRBD1, has no DNA check behind it. TRBV1 corresponds to a pseudogene. The CDR3 has 15 amino acids.

This rearrangement joins TRBV28 to TRBJ2-7, with 7 bases lining up with TRBD2. This CDR3 has 20 residues. V dropped 1 base and J dropped 2; count of bases not matched to a gene: 20. Germline V CDR1 and CDR2: MDHEN, SYDVKM. As DNA, the CDR3 is TGTGCCAGCAGTTTATCCTCCGGTTTTCTTGGACTAGACAGAACCTACGAGCAGTACTTC. It encodes CASSLSSGFLGLDRTYEQYF.

This rearrangement joins TRBV5-1 to TRBJ2-2; maybe TRBD1 (6 bases). V was pared by 4 bases and J by 2 bases, with 12 bases between. This CDR3 contains 15 residues. Germline V CDR1 and CDR2: SGHRS, YFSETQ. In DNA form, the CDR3 reads TGCGCCAGCAGCGCAGGACAGCCTAACACCGGGGAGCTGTTTTTT. As protein: CASSAGQPNTGELFF.

The gene calls are TRBV20-1 and TRBJ2-1, with unresolved D. CDR3 size: 11 residues. The germline V gene has CDR1 DFQATT and CDR2 SNEGSKA (reference sequence). Trimming removed 4 bases from V and 14 bases from J, with 15 bases in between. The CDR3 sequence: CSATPSKRKFF. Written as DNA, the CDR3 is TGCAGTGCTACCCCTTCAAAGCGAAAGTTCTTC.